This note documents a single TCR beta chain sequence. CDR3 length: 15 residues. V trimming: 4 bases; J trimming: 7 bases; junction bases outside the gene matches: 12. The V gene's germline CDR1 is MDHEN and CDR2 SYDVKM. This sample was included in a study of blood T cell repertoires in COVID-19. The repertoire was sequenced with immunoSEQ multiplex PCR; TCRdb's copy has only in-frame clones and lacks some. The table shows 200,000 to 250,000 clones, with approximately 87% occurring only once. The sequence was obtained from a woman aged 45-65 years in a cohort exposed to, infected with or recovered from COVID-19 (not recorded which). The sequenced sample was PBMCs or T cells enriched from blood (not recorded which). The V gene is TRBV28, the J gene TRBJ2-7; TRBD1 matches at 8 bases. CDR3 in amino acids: CASSSPGGAPSEQYF. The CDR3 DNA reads TGTGCCAGCAGTTCACCAGGGGGCGCCCCTAGTGAGCAGTACTTC.